These 23 T cell receptor beta chains originate from one sample sequenced in a study of blood T cell repertoires in COVID-19. Generated by immunoSEQ multiplex PCR, the TCRdb table keeps only in-frame clones and is missing some. The sample has a few hundred thousand clones, roughly 80% seen once. The source material was peripheral blood. The receptors stem from a man between 60 and 70 years old with acute or convalescent COVID-19.

The chain has TRBV25-1 and TRBJ1-5; D remains ambiguous. The CDR3 is 12 residues long. The V end lost 3 bases, the J end lost 3 bases, and 3 bases lay between the germline ends. Germline V gives CDR1 MGHDK, CDR2 SYGVNS. Here the CDR3 reads CASSDYNQPQHF. In DNA, the CDR3 is TGTGCCAGCAGTGATTACAATCAGCCCCAGCATTTT.

The chain combines TRBV4-1 with TRBJ2-7; TRBD1 matches at 9 bases. Germline values: CDR1 MGHRA, CDR2 YSYEKL. Trimming removed 4 bases from V and 0 bases from J; junction bases left unmatched: 10. The CDR3 loop spans 17 amino acids. The CDR3 region has the DNA TGCGCCAGCAGCCGAACCCCGGGACAGGGTTTCTCCTACGAGCAGTACTTC. Encoded protein: CASSRTPGQGFSYEQYF.

This rearrangement joins TRBV5-6 to TRBJ2-7; D ambiguous. CDR3 length: 13 amino acids. The germline V gene has CDR1 SGHDT and CDR2 YYEEEE. V lost 1 base and J lost 1, with 6 bases in between. Written as DNA, the CDR3 is TGTGCCAGCAGCTTGAGTAGATCCTACGAGCAGTACTTC. Translating it yields CASSLSRSYEQYF. The full variable domain, rest sourced from reference TRBV5-6 and TRBJ2-7, is DAGVTQSPTHLIKTRGQQVTLRCSPKSGHDTVSWYQQALGQGPQFIFQYYEEEERQRGNFPDRFSGHQFPNYSSELNVNALLLGDSALYLCASSLSRSYEQYFGPGTRLTVT.

The chain employs TRBV5-1 and TRBJ1-6; D is ambiguous. This CDR3 contains 15 residues. Trimming pared 7 bases from V and 7 bases from J, leaving 18 bases between. CDR1 and CDR2 (germline): SGHRS, YFSETQ. DNA for the CDR3: TGCGCCAGCTGGCGGGTGAGGGAAGTGAATTCACCCCTCCACTTT. This encodes CASWRVREVNSPLHF. The full variable domain, with the rest looked up from reference TRBV5-1 and TRBJ1-6, is KAGVTQTPRYLIKTRGQQVTLSCSPISGHRSVSWYQQTPGQGLQFLFEYFSETQRNKGNFPGRFSGRQFSNSRSEMNVSTLELGDSALYLCASWRVREVNSPLHFGNGTRLTVT.

The J gene is TRBJ2-2, the V gene TRBV6-5; D remains ambiguous. The V gene's germline CDR1 is MNHEY and CDR2 SVGAGI. The CDR3 is made up of 13 amino acids. V gave up 6 bases and J gave up 5 bases, with 10 bases separating them. The CDR3 sequence: CASRRIRTGELFF. CDR3 sequence (DNA): TGTGCCAGCAGGAGGATCCGGACCGGGGAGCTGTTTTTT.

For this clone: This specimen includes other DNA sequences encoding the same CDR3. This chain connects TRBV6-5 to TRBJ2-7; D is unresolved. Germline lookup yields CDR1 MNHEY and CDR2 SVGAGI. The germline V and J ends were trimmed by 0 bases and 2 bases, with 11 bases remaining between them. CDR3 size: 15 residues. CDR3 nucleotide sequence: TGTGCCAGCAGTTACTCGAGGCTCCCCACCTACGAGCAGTACTTC. This sequence encodes CASSYSRLPTYEQYF.

V is TRBV19 and J is TRBJ2-1; the D gene is possibly TRBD2 (6 bases). This CDR3 comprises 14 residues. Germline CDR1 reads LNHDA; CDR2 reads SQIVND (reference sequence). Trimming removed 6 bases at V and 8 bases at J, with 17 bases between. CDR3 amino acids: CASSISGVLDEQFF. The DNA of the CDR3 is TGTGCCAGTAGCATATCGGGGGTCCTTGATGAGCAGTTCTTC.

The chain carries TRBV5-1 and TRBJ1-2; 10 nucleotides match TRBD1. Losses at the gene ends were 2 bases for V and 6 bases for J; bases not matched to a gene: 7. The CDR3 loop spans 15 amino acids. CDR1 and CDR2 (germline): SGHRS, YFSETQ. The CDR3 here is CASSFGQGVSDGYTF. CDR3 coding DNA: TGCGCCAGCAGCTTTGGACAGGGGGTTTCAGATGGCTACACCTTC.

The chain links TRBV11-2 to TRBJ1-5; D remains ambiguous. With 0 bases removed from V and 4 bases from J, the gap between germline ends came to 4 bases. This CDR3 spans 13 amino acids. The germline CDR1 and CDR2 sequences are SGHAT and FQNNGV. CDR3 nucleotide sequence: TGTGCCAGCAGCTTAGATATGAATCAGCCCCAGCATTTT. Translation: CASSLDMNQPQHF.

V is TRBV9 and J is TRBJ1-3; D not certain. V was trimmed by 3 bases and J by 4 bases, leaving 8 bases between them. The CDR3 extends over 13 amino acids. Germline CDR1 reads SGDLS; CDR2 reads YYNGEE. CDR3 in amino acids: CASSETMGNTIYF. CDR3 coding DNA: TGTGCCAGCAGCGAGACAATGGGAAACACCATATATTTT.

The chain is built from TRBV5-4 and TRBJ2-1, with TRBD2 identical over 8 bases. The CDR3 spans 15 residues. The germline CDR1 and CDR2 sequences are SGHNT and YYREEE (reference sequence). The ends lost 4 bases at V and 2 bases at J; junction bases unmatched: 5. The CDR3 spells CASSRDSGTYNEQFF. The CDR3 nucleotides read TGTGCCAGCAGCCGTGATAGCGGGACCTACAATGAGCAGTTCTTC.

V usage is TRBV14 and J usage is TRBJ1-3; D remains ambiguous. CDR3 length: 19 residues. Deletions cut 0 bases from V and 0 bases from J, with 18 bases between. The germline gives CDR1 SGHDN, CDR2 FVKESK. CDR3 region: CASSQDTWSVSSSGNTIYF. Here the CDR3 DNA reads TGTGCCAGCAGCCAAGATACGTGGTCTGTTTCCAGCTCTGGAAACACCATATATTTT.

The CDR3 region has the DNA TGTGCCAGCAGCTCGCGAGGGACAGGGACCCACGAGCAGTACTTC. This codes for CASSSRGTGTHEQYF. The rearrangement links TRBV6-2 or TRBV6-3 to TRBJ2-7, with 9 bases lining up with TRBD1. This CDR3 has 15 residues. With 6 bases clipped from V and 5 bases from J, the junction kept 11 bases outside the gene matches. CDR1 and CDR2 from the germline V gene are MNHEY and SVGEGT.

The rearrangement links TRBV7-9 to TRBJ2-7, with D tentatively TRBD2 (5 bases). Germline V gene lookup returns CDR1 SEHNR and CDR2 FQNEAQ (reference sequence). The CDR3 runs to 15 residues. V was trimmed by 5 bases and J by 6 bases, leaving 20 bases between them. CDR3: CASSPSAGPRGEQYF. CDR3 sequence (DNA): TGTGCCAGCAGCCCGTCCGCCGGGCCACGGGGCGAGCAGTACTTC.

V and J are TRBV4-1 and TRBJ2-7, with 8 bases lining up with TRBD1. This CDR3 spans 18 amino acids. Per germline, CDR1 MGHRA and CDR2 YSYEKL. The J segment lost 3 bases and the V segment lost 1 base, leaving 14 bases of the junction unmatched. The CDR3 here is CASSQATYGQGPIYEQYF. The DNA for the CDR3 is TGCGCCAGCAGCCAAGCTACTTACGGACAGGGCCCGATCTACGAGCAGTACTTC.

This clone was recorded only once. V and J are TRBV18 and TRBJ2-1; 10 bases fit TRBD2. The CDR3 loop spans 16 amino acids. Germline V gene data show CDR1 as KGHSH and CDR2 as LQKENI. Unmatched junction bases numbered 7, after V lost 6 bases and J lost 2 bases. CDR3 region: CASSLTSGEAYNEQFF. The CDR3 nucleotides read TGTGCCAGCTCTCTCACTAGCGGGGAGGCCTACAATGAGCAGTTCTTC.

The chain couples TRBV5-1 to TRBJ1-3; D not resolved. Germline V gene sequence: CDR1 SGHRS, CDR2 YFSETQ. The CDR3 contains 15 residues. V lost 0 bases to trimming and J lost 0 bases, with 7 bases between them. The CDR3 DNA is TGCGCCAGCAGCTTGGGAGGGCACTCTGGAAACACCATATATTTT. This codes for CASSLGGHSGNTIYF.

The chain employs TRBV29-1 and TRBJ2-5; no firm D call. Trimming stripped 4 bases from V and 4 bases from J, with 10 bases between. Per germline, CDR1 SQVTM and CDR2 ANQGSEA. The CDR3 extends over 12 amino acids. This chain's CDR3 is CSVARSGETQYF. In DNA, the CDR3 is TGCAGCGTTGCGAGATCGGGAGAGACCCAGTACTTC.

The chain combines TRBV7-9 with TRBJ1-2; 7 nucleotides align to TRBD1. CDR1 is SEHNR, CDR2 FQNEAQ, per germline (reference sequence). The ends lost 5 bases at V and 4 bases at J; junction bases unmatched: 19. This CDR3 has 18 residues. CDR3 loop: CASSITWTGKTPVYGYTF. The CDR3 nucleotides are TGTGCCAGCAGCATCACCTGGACAGGAAAAACGCCGGTCTATGGCTACACCTTC.

This chain uses TRBV6-5 with TRBJ2-5; 7 positions match TRBD2. From germline, CDR1 is MNHEY and CDR2 SVGAGI. The J segment lost 5 bases and the V segment lost 5 bases, leaving 5 bases of the junction unmatched. The length of the CDR3 is 13 residues. The CDR3 is CASSPAGWETQYF. CDR3 DNA sequence: TGTGCCAGCAGTCCAGCGGGATGGGAGACCCAGTACTTC.

The rearrangement joins TRBV28 to TRBJ1-4; D remains unclear. Trimming removed 10 bases from V and 3 bases from J, with 21 bases in between. Germline V gives CDR1 MDHEN, CDR2 SYDVKM. The CDR3 sequence is 16 residues long. The CDR3 sequence: CATRLLTPASNEKLFF. The CDR3 DNA reads as TGTGCCACCCGTCTTCTGACACCAGCTTCTAATGAAAAACTGTTTTTT. The full variable domain, completed using reference TRBV28 and TRBJ1-4, is DVKVTQSSRYLVKRTGEKVFLECVQDMDHENMFWYRQDPGLGLRLIYFSYDVKMKEKGDIPEGYSVSREKKERFSLILESASTNQTSMYLCATRLLTPASNEKLFFGSGTQLSVL.

The CDR3 reads CASSKPGLAQQFF. DNA of the CDR3: TGTGCCAGCAGTAAACCCGGACTAGCGCAGCAGTTCTTC. This chain uses TRBV28 with TRBJ2-1; 9 positions agree with TRBD2. V was clipped by 5 bases and J by 11 bases; unmatched bases: 7. The CDR3 spans 13 residues. Germline V gene data show CDR1 as MDHEN and CDR2 as SYDVKM. The full variable domain, with the rest looked up from reference TRBV28 and TRBJ2-1, is DVKVTQSSRYLVKRTGEKVFLECVQDMDHENMFWYRQDPGLGLRLIYFSYDVKMKEKGDIPEGYSVSREKKERFSLILESASTNQTSMYLCASSKPGLAQQFFGPGTRLTVL.

CDR3 protein: CASSLARTGGTPAKNIQYF. CDR3 in DNA: TGTGCCAGCAGCTTAGCACGGACAGGGGGAACCCCCGCCAAAAACATTCAGTACTTC. V and J are TRBV7-8 and TRBJ2-4, with 10 bases that match TRBD1. The J segment lost 1 base and the V segment lost 0 bases, leaving 9 bases of the junction unmatched. The CDR3 covers 19 residues. Germline V gives CDR1 SGHVS, CDR2 FQNEAQ.